This T cell receptor beta chain is from a study of regulatory T cells in long-lasting Graves disease. Study-wide results and caveats: Persistent patients shared more public clonotypes (around 3,000) than new patients (more than 900).

Arm-PCR of CDR3 regions with iRepertoire HTBI primers generated TCR beta libraries. From the multiplex PCR reads, TCRdb called clonotypes with MiXCR, one entry per CDR3 protein. This table holds roughly 450,000 distinct CDR3 sequences, about 25% found once. Only a few counts were recorded for this clonotype. Its specificity is not known. The germline V gene encodes CDR1 SGHRS and CDR2 YFSETQ. J lost 2 bases, V lost 3 bases, and 4 bases had no gene match. This CDR3 is built from 15 residues. Time point noted: persistent/refractory GD, antithyroid drugs over 5 years with positive TRAb. From PBMCs, RNA was extracted and then used to make the TCR library.

The V and J genes are TRBV5-1 and TRBJ2-7; 11 positions match TRBD1. The specimen comprised peripheral blood mononuclear cells (PBMCs), sampled when the disease was refractory, from a patient treated with antithyroid drugs. This TCR was sampled from a female donor with Graves disease. Here the CDR3 reads CASSWGQGETYEQYF. The CDR3 DNA follows: TGCGCCAGCAGCTGGGGACAGGGGGAAACCTACGAGCAGTACTTC.